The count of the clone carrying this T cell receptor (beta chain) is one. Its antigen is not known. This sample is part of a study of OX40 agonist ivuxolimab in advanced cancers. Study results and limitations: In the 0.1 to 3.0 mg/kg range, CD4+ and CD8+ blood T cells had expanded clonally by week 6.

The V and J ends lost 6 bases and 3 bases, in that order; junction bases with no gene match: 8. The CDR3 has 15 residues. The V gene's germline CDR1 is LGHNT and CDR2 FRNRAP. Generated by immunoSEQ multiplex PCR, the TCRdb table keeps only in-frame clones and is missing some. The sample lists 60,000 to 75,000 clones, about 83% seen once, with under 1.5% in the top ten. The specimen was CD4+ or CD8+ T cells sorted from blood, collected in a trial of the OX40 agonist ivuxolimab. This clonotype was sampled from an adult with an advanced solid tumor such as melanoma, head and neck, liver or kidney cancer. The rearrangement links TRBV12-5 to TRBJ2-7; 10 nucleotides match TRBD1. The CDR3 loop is CASGPGQGGIYEQYF. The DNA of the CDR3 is TGTGCTAGTGGACCCGGACAGGGGGGGATCTACGAGCAGTACTTC.